These T cell receptor beta chains were read from a single sample in a study of blood T cell repertoires in COVID-19. Sequenced by immunoSEQ multiplex PCR; TCRdb stores in-frame clones only, minus some. This sample carries approximately 320,000 clones, around 90% of them seen once, and the ten largest clones take around 2.5%. Sequences were obtained from PBMCs or T cells enriched from blood (not recorded which). Receptors were obtained from a man aged 55 to 70 who had recovered from COVID-19. The CDR3 runs from the conserved cysteine through the conserved F or W. Each record gives: J gene, clone size, V gene, D gene, CDR3 DNA, CDR3 protein. The D gene is left open where the match is weak. Not all rows give a size; the values are once, few, many and, for expanded clones, a class.

J: TRBJ1-3
size: -
V: TRBV14
D: -
DNA: TGTGCCAGCAGCCCCTGGGGAGCTATCTCTGGAAACACCATATATTTT
CDR3: CASSPWGAISGNTIYF

J: TRBJ2-7
size: -
V: TRBV13
D: -
DNA: TGTGCCAGCAGCAGAACGGGTTACGAGCAGTACTTC
CDR3: CASSRTGYEQYF

J: TRBJ2-5
size: -
V: TRBV5-8
D: -
DNA: TGTGCCAGCAGCAGGGAGGGGGGCCTGGGGGAGACCCAGTACTTC
CDR3: CASSREGGLGETQYF

J: TRBJ2-5
size: -
V: TRBV5-5
D: TRBD1
DNA: TGTGCCAGCAGCCAATATCAGGGGGCGCGGGGAGAGACCCAGTACTTC
CDR3: CASSQYQGARGETQYF

J: TRBJ1-1
size: -
V: TRBV6-2/TRBV6-3
D: -
DNA: TGTGCCAGCAGTGGGGACGGGGGCACTGAAGCTTTCTTT
CDR3: CASSGDGGTEAFF

J: TRBJ2-5
size: -
V: TRBV28
D: TRBD1
DNA: TGTGCCAGCAGTCAGTCCGGGACAGGGGCACAAGAGACCCAGTACTTC
CDR3: CASSQSGTGAQETQYF

J: TRBJ1-5
size: -
V: TRBV19
D: -
DNA: TGTGCCAGTAGTATTCTTAGTGGCGAAGGGGGACGTAGCAATCAGCCCCAGCATTTT
CDR3: CASSILSGEGGRSNQPQHF

J: TRBJ2-7
size: -
V: TRBV4-1
D: -
DNA: TGCGCCAGCAGCCAAGGAGACAGTGTAAGGTACGAGCAGTACTTC
CDR3: CASSQGDSVRYEQYF

J: TRBJ2-3
size: -
V: TRBV5-5
D: TRBD2
DNA: TGTGCCAGCAGCTTGGAATCTAGCGGGGGAGATACGCAGTATTTT
CDR3: CASSLESSGGDTQYF

J: TRBJ1-4
size: -
V: TRBV29-1
D: -
DNA: TGCAGCGTTGACATTGATGAAAAACTGTTTTTT
CDR3: CSVDIDEKLFF

J: TRBJ1-5
size: -
V: TRBV6-1
D: -
DNA: TGTGCCAGCAGTGAAAGTAGGAGATATCAGCCCCAGCATTTT
CDR3: CASSESRRYQPQHF

J: TRBJ1-6
size: -
V: TRBV30
D: TRBD1
DNA: TGTGCCTGGACACCGGGACAGGGGAATTCACCCCTCCACTTT
CDR3: CAWTPGQGNSPLHF

J: TRBJ1-2
size: -
V: TRBV19
D: -
DNA: TGTGCCAGTAGTATCCCCGGGAGGGGTAACTATGGCTACACCTTC
CDR3: CASSIPGRGNYGYTF

J: TRBJ2-7
size: -
V: TRBV24-1
D: -
DNA: TGTGCCACCAGTGATTCCGGGGCCTACGAGCAGTACTTC
CDR3: CATSDSGAYEQYF

J: TRBJ2-7
size: -
V: TRBV30
D: -
DNA: TGTGCCTGGAGTCAAGGGGAAGAGCAGTACTTC
CDR3: CAWSQGEEQYF

J: TRBJ2-7
size: -
V: TRBV7-9
D: TRBD1
DNA: TGTGCCAGCAGCCCTGGACAGGGGAAAATATACGAGCAGTACTTC
CDR3: CASSPGQGKIYEQYF

J: TRBJ1-1
size: once
V: TRBV6-5
D: -
DNA: TGTGCCAGCAGCCCCGATTCTTTAGTGAACACTGAAGCTTTCTTT
CDR3: CASSPDSLVNTEAFF

J: TRBJ2-3
size: -
V: TRBV7-9
D: -
DNA: TGTGCCAGCAGCCCCGATCCCTATGACGGGATTTCAGATACGCAGTATTTT
CDR3: CASSPDPYDGISDTQYF

J: TRBJ1-2
size: -
V: TRBV7-2
D: TRBD1
DNA: TGTGCCAGCAGCTTGGCACAGGGGTTCAACTATGGCTACACCTTC
CDR3: CASSLAQGFNYGYTF

J: TRBJ1-2
size: -
V: TRBV29-1
D: TRBD1
DNA: TGCAGCGTTGGCCAGGGGGCGTACTATGGCTACACCTTC
CDR3: CSVGQGAYYGYTF

J: TRBJ1-1
size: -
V: TRBV12-3/TRBV12-4
D: TRBD1
DNA: TGTGCCAGCATCAGACAGGGTGGAACTGAAGCTTTCTTT
CDR3: CASIRQGGTEAFF

J: TRBJ1-1
size: -
V: TRBV4-1
D: TRBD1
DNA: TGCGCCAGCAGCCAAGGGTGGGACAGGAACACTGAAGCTTTCTTT
CDR3: CASSQGWDRNTEAFF